This entry lists 9 T cell receptor beta chains sequenced from one sample in a study of T-cell reconstitution after alpha-beta-depleted transplantation in children. Unique molecular identifiers were used in preparing the TCRbeta library. Via MiXCR, TCRdb re-called the PCR reads, giving one row per CDR3 protein. The sample has 300,000 to 400,000 distinct CDR3 sequences; around 15% are singletons. The sequencing used PBMCs, mostly from graft donor cells, collected 360 days after TCRalphabeta/CD19-depleted stem cell transplant. Receptor source: a male patient aged 2 to 10 who had a stem cell transplant for acute lymphoblastic leukemia, so the T cells may come from the graft donor.

V and J are TRBV6-1 and TRBJ2-1; 9 nucleotides line up with TRBD2. Germline loops: CDR1 MNHNS, CDR2 SASEGT. V was pared by 3 bases and J by 9 bases, with 12 bases of the junction left unmatched. The CDR3 contains 16 residues. Written as DNA, the CDR3 is TGTGCCAGCAGTGACGGGTGGGGCGGGAGGGTCAGTGAGCAGTTCTTC. Its translation is CASSDGWGGRVSEQFF.

This chain joins TRBV20-1 and TRBJ1-5; D perhaps matches TRBD1 (5 bases). Between the trimmed V and J ends, which lost 3 bases and 3 bases, there was a span of 12 bases. The CDR3 covers 14 residues. Germline assignment: CDR1 DFQATT and CDR2 SNEGSKA (reference sequence). CDR3 DNA sequence: TGCAGTGCTAGGAAGCAGGGAGACAATCAGCCCCAGCATTTT. It encodes CSARKQGDNQPQHF.

This clonotype was counted a few times. The rearrangement links TRBV25-1 to TRBJ2-2; D is ambiguous. V lost 7 bases and J 4 bases, leaving 10 bases between the germline ends. This CDR3 has 13 amino acids. The germline CDR1 and CDR2 sequences are MGHDK and SYGVNS. This CDR3 reads CASTSTFTGELFF. CDR3 DNA sequence: TGTGCCAGCACTTCTACTTTCACCGGGGAGCTGTTTTTT.

At least ten counts were recorded for this clonotype. This rearrangement joins TRBV28 to TRBJ2-2; a possible D gene is TRBD2 (6 bases). The CDR3 covers 14 residues. CDR1 is MDHEN, CDR2 SYDVKM, per germline. V was shortened by 11 bases and J by 1 base, with 14 bases between the two germline ends. The CDR3 spells CAGGWDLNTGELFF. The CDR3, as DNA: TGTGCCGGAGGATGGGACTTGAACACCGGGGAGCTGTTTTTT.

V and J are TRBV12-3 or TRBV12-4 and TRBJ2-6; 7 nucleotides match TRBD2. The CDR3 has 16 amino acids. V gave up 1 base and J gave up 2 bases; unmatched junction bases: 2. CDR3 in DNA: TGTGCCAGCAGTTTAGGTGCGGGGGCTGGGGCCAACGTCCTGACTTTC. Its translation: CASSLGAGAGANVLTF.

This chain connects TRBV28 to TRBJ1-4; D ambiguous. Trimming stripped 5 bases from V and 2 bases from J, with 18 bases between. This CDR3 comprises 17 residues. From germline, CDR1 is MDHEN and CDR2 SYDVKM. CDR3 amino acids: CASSETRVAGTNEKLFF. The DNA for the CDR3 is TGTGCCAGCAGTGAAACACGGGTCGCGGGGACTAATGAAAAACTGTTTTTT.

In its sample, this clonotype was seen a few times. The chain uses TRBV4-2 and TRBJ2-3; TRBD2 matches 8 bases. The CDR3 has 16 amino acids. CDR1 LGHNA and CDR2 YNFKEQ come from the germline V gene. V shed 0 bases and J 4 bases; nucleotides not matched to a gene: 6. The CDR3 DNA reads as TGTGCCAGCAGCCAAGATTATCCGGGAGGGGCAGATACGCAGTATTTT. Translating gives CASSQDYPGGADTQYF.

This clonotype was found many times. The chain links TRBV28 to TRBJ2-5, with unresolved D. The germline V and J ends were trimmed by 4 bases and 5 bases, with 5 bases remaining between them. The CDR3 has 11 residues. Per germline, CDR1 MDHEN and CDR2 SYDVKM. CDR3 in amino acids: CASSSWETQYF. For the CDR3, the DNA is TGTGCCAGCAGTTCCTGGGAGACCCAGTACTTC.

V gene TRBV5-1 combines with J gene TRBJ2-3, with a weak D call TRBD1 (5 bases). Germline V gives CDR1 SGHRS, CDR2 YFSETQ. The CDR3 spans 15 residues. Trimming removed 2 bases at V and 4 bases at J, with 14 bases between. DNA for the CDR3: TGCGCCAGCAGCTTTGGGGCAGTCTATGCAGATACGCAGTATTTT. Protein product: CASSFGAVYADTQYF.